This T cell receptor (beta chain) was recovered during a study of vaccination and CD4 T cells after COVID-19. Study-wide background: Convalescent study patients returned SARS-CoV-2 positive nasal swab PCR results, with several mild cases and one severe. A median of about 100 days (range 35 to 161) separated diagnosis from post-COVID sampling. Two of the convalescents were Hispanic, and the group consisted of six males and four females. Samples were taken after vaccination, a median of roughly 72 days after dose two, with a range of 14 to 241.

In germline, CDR1 is DFQATT, CDR2 SNEGSKA (reference sequence). Trimming removed 7 bases at V and 6 bases at J, with 16 bases between. This CDR3 has 12 residues. Only a few counts were recorded for this clonotype. One entry per CDR3 protein results from TCRdb running MiXCR on the PCR reads. The data show 21,000 or so distinct CDR3 sequences, with around 58% seen just once and approximately 1% held by the top ten. The sequence came from a human donor who had recovered from COVID-19. The specimen comprised CD4+ T cells from blood, sampled before SARS-CoV-2 vaccination. The rearrangement joins TRBV20-1 to TRBJ2-7; maybe TRBD2 (5 bases). In DNA form, the CDR3 reads TGCAGTGTCAGCCTAGAGGGCCCCGAGCAGTACTTC. This sequence encodes CSVSLEGPEQYF.